This TCR beta chain was captured by sequencing in a study of T cell responses to AZD1222 COVID-19 vaccine. Germline CDR1 and CDR2: KGHSH and LQKENI. The length of the CDR3 is 17 residues. V shed 6 bases and J shed 3 bases, with 18 bases lying between them. Clones were read by immunoSEQ multiplex PCR, and TCRdb kept only the in-frame ones, dropping some. This sample yields 150,000 to 200,000 clones, of which 92% are seen a single time; approximately 1.3% belongs to the top ten. Study findings and constraints: When two AZD1222 doses had been given, Spike-specific TCR breadth and depth rose.

Points on this clone: Its antigen remains unknown.

The specimen was peripheral blood, collected 28 days after the second AZD1222 dose. The chain couples TRBV18 to TRBJ1-6; maybe TRBD1 (6 bases). This receptor was obtained from an adult who received the AZD1222 COVID-19 vaccine. CDR3 region: CASSPPLKDSYNSPLHF. CDR3 bases: TGTGCCAGCTCCCCCCCCTTAAAGGACAGCTATAATTCACCCCTCCACTTT. Full variable domain (outside the CDR3, taken from reference TRBV18 and TRBJ1-6): NAGVMQNPRHLVRRRGQEARLRCSPMKGHSHVYWYRQLPEEGLKFMVYLQKENIIDESGMPKERFSAEFPKEGPSILRIQQVVRGDSAAYFCASSPPLKDSYNSPLHFGNGTRLTVT.